A single sample is the source of the 26 T cell receptor beta chains below, sequenced in a study of T-cell reconstitution after alpha-beta-depleted transplantation in children. Construction of the TCRbeta library involved unique molecular identifiers. Each CDR3 protein is one row after TCRdb ran MiXCR on the PCR reads. This table holds 550,000 to 800,000 distinct CDR3 sequences, roughly 14% found once. This specimen was PBMCs, taken before TCRalphabeta/CD19-depleted stem cell transplant. The receptors derive from a girl aged 2-10 years with congenital amegakaryocytic thrombocytopenia, due to receive a stem cell transplant.

CDR3 nucleotide sequence: TGTGCCAGCAGCTCCCGACAGGGCGCCGGGGAGCTGTTTTTT. Translating it yields CASSSRQGAGELFF. The chain carries TRBV9 and TRBJ2-2; TRBD1 matches at 7 bases. CDR3 size: 14 residues. V shed 4 bases, J shed 6 bases, and the junction held 6 bases outside the gene matches. Germline V CDR1 and CDR2: SGDLS, YYNGEE.

This clonotype was counted a few times. The CDR3 reads CASSLSGRASEQYF. In DNA, the CDR3 is TGTGCCAGCAGCCTAAGCGGGAGGGCCTCCGAGCAGTACTTC. V gene TRBV7-3 combines with J gene TRBJ2-7, with TRBD2 matching over 10 bases. Looked up from germline, CDR1 is SGHTA and CDR2 is FQGTGA. The CDR3 runs 14 residues. With 5 bases clipped from V and 6 bases from J, the junction kept 7 bases outside the gene matches.

This clonotype showed up just a few times. The V gene is TRBV7-2, the J gene TRBJ2-5; D unclear. The ends were cut back, 0 bases at V and 3 bases at J, with 8 bases in the middle. This CDR3 has 14 residues. Germline lookup yields CDR1 SGHTA and CDR2 FQGNSA. As DNA, the CDR3 is TGTGCCAGCAGCTTAGCAACCCAGAAAGAGACCCAGTACTTC. It yields the protein CASSLATQKETQYF.

This clonotype was observed many times. The V call is TRBV5-1, the J call TRBJ1-1; tentative D call: TRBD1 (6 bases). V was pared by 2 bases and J by 5 bases, with 16 bases between. The CDR3 has 15 amino acids. From germline, CDR1 is SGHRS and CDR2 YFSETQ. The CDR3 bases are TGCGCCAGCAGCTTCCTTGCAGGGGCGGGTACTGAAGCTTTCTTT. It is translated as CASSFLAGAGTEAFF.

This clonotype came up a few times. This chain links TRBV20-1 with TRBJ2-7; no clear D gene. The CDR3 covers 14 residues. The ends were cut back, 1 base at V and 3 bases at J, with 13 bases in the middle. Germline V lookup: CDR1 DFQATT, CDR2 SNEGSKA (reference sequence). This chain's CDR3 is CSARGHLDNYEQYF. The CDR3 bases are TGCAGTGCTAGAGGCCACCTTGATAACTACGAGCAGTACTTC.

Remarks on this clonotype: A clone one base away is much larger, so this may be a read error. The chain links TRBV5-4 to TRBJ1-5, with TRBD1 matching 7 bases. This CDR3 spans 18 amino acids. In germline, CDR1 is SGHNT, CDR2 YYREEE (reference sequence). CDR3 protein: CATSFRDSPVFSNQPQHF. In nucleotides, the CDR3 is TGTGCCACCAGCTTTAGGGACAGCCCTGTCTTTAGCAATCAGCCCCAGCATTTT.

This clonotype occurred a few times. The chain has TRBV4-1 and TRBJ2-1, with TRBD1 identical over 9 bases. This CDR3 has 18 residues. The V and J ends lost 3 bases and 1 base, in that order; junction bases with no gene match: 10. Germline V lookup: CDR1 MGHRA, CDR2 YSYEKL. Written as DNA, the CDR3 is TGCGCCAGCAGCCACGGATCAACAGGGGGCTGGTCCTACAATGAGCAGTTCTTC. It specifies CASSHGSTGGWSYNEQFF.

The chain links TRBV7-9 to TRBJ2-3, with 7 bases aligning to TRBD2. J was trimmed by 2 bases and V by 4 bases; bases with no gene match: 6. The CDR3 consists of 15 residues. Germline V gene sequence: CDR1 SEHNR, CDR2 FQNEAQ (reference sequence). In DNA form, the CDR3 reads TGTGCCAGCAGCTCTAGCGGAGAGATCACAGATACGCAGTATTTT. Encoded protein: CASSSSGEITDTQYF.

The chain uses TRBV12-3 or TRBV12-4 and TRBJ2-7; 8 nucleotides align to TRBD1. V was clipped by 1 base and J by 5 bases; unmatched bases: 10. The length of the CDR3 is 16 residues. CDR3 loop: CASSLVAGGGPHEQYF. The CDR3 nucleotides are TGTGCCAGCAGTTTAGTTGCAGGGGGCGGTCCCCACGAGCAGTACTTC.

This clonotype has only a few counts. The chain links TRBV27 to TRBJ2-3, with 8 bases that match TRBD2. The CDR3 extends over 16 amino acids. V was clipped by 3 bases and J by 0 bases; unmatched bases: 5. CDR1 is MNHEY and CDR2 is SMNVEV in the germline V gene (reference sequence). CDR3 in DNA: TGTGCCAGCAGTTTCGAGACTAGCGCTAGCACAGATACGCAGTATTTT. As protein: CASSFETSASTDTQYF.

This clonotype was observed a few times. The chain recombines TRBV10-3 with TRBJ1-1; 7 bases line up with TRBD1. V shed 10 bases and J 2 bases; nucleotides not matched to a gene: 7. CDR3 length: 13 residues. Germline V gene lookup returns CDR1 ENHRY and CDR2 SYGVKD. The CDR3 here is CATQTGRNTEAFF. As DNA, the CDR3 is TGTGCCACCCAGACAGGGAGAAACACTGAAGCTTTCTTT.

The rearrangement links TRBV7-9 to TRBJ2-1; D is possibly TRBD2 (6 bases). Germline lookup yields CDR1 SEHNR and CDR2 FQNEAQ (reference sequence). Trimming shortened V by 4 bases and J by 0 bases, and 16 bases separated the two germline ends. The CDR3 extends over 17 amino acids. In DNA, the CDR3 is TGTGCCAGCAGCTCCCCCCCTGGCGGGGCCTCCTACAATGAGCAGTTCTTC. It translates to CASSSPPGGASYNEQFF.

This chain uses TRBV11-2 with TRBJ2-5; 8 nucleotides match TRBD1. Germline trimming cut 6 bases from V and 7 bases from J; bases unmatched to any gene: 13. This CDR3 spans 15 amino acids. The germline V gene has CDR1 SGHAT and CDR2 FQNNGV. The CDR3 bases are TGTGCCAGCAGACTGTCTGGACAGGGTAATCGGACCCAGTACTTC. This sequence encodes CASRLSGQGNRTQYF.

This clonotype was detected a few times. The rearrangement joins TRBV27 to TRBJ2-7; D not certain. Trimming left V 4 bases short and J 0 bases short, with 7 bases between. The CDR3 is made up of 13 amino acids. The germline V gene has CDR1 MNHEY and CDR2 SMNVEV (reference sequence). The CDR3 loop is CASSSYSSYEQYF. DNA for the CDR3: TGTGCCAGCAGTTCATACAGCTCCTACGAGCAGTACTTC.

This clonotype appeared a few times. V and J are TRBV11-2 and TRBJ2-5; D is ambiguous. This CDR3 has 15 amino acids. Germline V lookup: CDR1 SGHAT, CDR2 FQNNGV. The V and J ends lost 5 bases and 1 base respectively, with 14 bases between them. The CDR3 DNA is TGTGCCAGCAGCGCAAGAAGAGAGACCCAAGAGACCCAGTACTTC. Amino acid sequence: CASSARRETQETQYF.

The chain uses TRBV2 and TRBJ2-1; tentative D call: TRBD2 (6 bases). This CDR3 contains 15 residues. The germline V gene encodes CDR1 SNHLY and CDR2 FYNNEI. Trimming took off 2 bases at V and 2 bases at J, with 10 bases between the two ends. In DNA form, the CDR3 reads TGTGCCAGCAGTGAAATCCGGGAGCCCTACAATGAGCAGTTCTTC. Its translation is CASSEIREPYNEQFF.

This clonotype was seen at least ten times. The chain is built from TRBV7-9 and TRBJ1-1; D is uncertain. Germline V gene sequence: CDR1 SEHNR, CDR2 FQNEAQ (reference sequence). V was pared by 2 bases and J by 1 base, with 11 bases between. The CDR3 is made up of 15 amino acids. CDR3 protein: CASSLPRTENTEAFF. CDR3 in DNA: TGTGCCAGCAGCTTACCAAGGACGGAGAACACTGAAGCTTTCTTT.

This clonotype was seen repeatedly, ten times or more. This chain connects TRBV12-3 or TRBV12-4 to TRBJ2-7; 8 nucleotides match TRBD1. The CDR3 runs to 15 residues. Trimming at V came to 5 bases and at J to 0 bases, leaving 6 bases not matched to a gene. CDR3 nucleotides: TGTGCCAGCAGTGGACAGGGCCACAGCTCCTACGAGCAGTACTTC. This gives the protein CASSGQGHSSYEQYF.

This clonotype showed up many times. The chain is built from TRBV5-1 and TRBJ2-7; D not resolved. V was shortened by 0 bases and J by 2 bases, with 6 bases between the two germline ends. This CDR3 contains 13 residues. Germline V gene data show CDR1 as SGHRS and CDR2 as YFSETQ. The CDR3 coding sequence is TGCGCCAGCAGCTTGGCGTCCACCTACGAGCAGTACTTC. Amino acids: CASSLASTYEQYF.

This clonotype came up a few times. The chain has TRBV7-9 and TRBJ2-7, with 9 nucleotides matching TRBD1. The CDR3 runs 16 residues. V was pared by 5 bases and J by 1 base, with 9 bases of the junction left unmatched. The germline CDR1 and CDR2 sequences are SEHNR and FQNEAQ (reference sequence). The CDR3 is CASSTFGQGLSYEQYF. DNA of the CDR3: TGTGCCAGCAGCACTTTCGGACAGGGGTTATCCTACGAGCAGTACTTC.

This clonotype was observed at least ten times. V is TRBV28 and J is TRBJ2-7, with no clear D. The CDR3 runs 14 residues. Trimming took off 5 bases at V and 3 bases at J, with 14 bases between the two ends. Germline V CDR1 and CDR2: MDHEN, SYDVKM. The CDR3 sequence: CASSRDTVNYEQYF. Written as DNA, the CDR3 is TGTGCCAGCAGTAGGGATACAGTCAACTACGAGCAGTACTTC.

The chain combines TRBV12-3 or TRBV12-4 with TRBJ1-2; the D is unclear. The CDR3 loop spans 14 amino acids. Trimming stripped 2 bases from V and 8 bases from J, with 15 bases between. CDR3 loop: CASSLSREGSGYTF. DNA for the CDR3: TGTGCCAGCAGTTTATCGCGGGAAGGAAGCGGCTACACCTTC.

The V gene is TRBV25-1, the J gene TRBJ2-1; D is undetermined. This CDR3 is 12 amino acids long. V lost 4 bases and J 9 bases, leaving 10 bases between the germline ends. The germline gives CDR1 MGHDK, CDR2 SYGVNS. DNA for the CDR3: TGTGCCAGCAGTGGCTTTGGGGTTGAGCAGTTCTTC. As protein: CASSGFGVEQFF.

The CDR3 DNA reads TGTGCCAGCAGCGTAGAAGCGGGGGCGAGGGATGAGCAGTTCTTC. It specifies CASSVEAGARDEQFF. V and J are TRBV9 and TRBJ2-1; 8 bases match TRBD2. The CDR3 length is 15 residues. J was trimmed by 8 bases and V by 0 bases; bases with no gene match: 7. Germline V lookup: CDR1 SGDLS, CDR2 YYNGEE.

This clonotype was observed a few times. V usage is TRBV3-1 and J usage is TRBJ2-1, with D perhaps TRBD2 (7 bases). Germline lookup yields CDR1 LGHDT and CDR2 YNNKEL (reference sequence). The V gene lost 2 bases and the J gene lost 8 bases, with 16 bases spanning the gap. The CDR3 contains 15 residues. DNA of the CDR3: TGTGCCAGCAGCCAATGGACTAGGTCAGGGGATGAGCAGTTCTTC. It codes for CASSQWTRSGDEQFF.

In its sample, this clonotype was seen a few times. This chain connects TRBV27 to TRBJ1-2; maybe TRBD1 (6 bases). The CDR3 is 12 amino acids. The V end lost 10 bases, the J end lost 4 bases, and 13 bases lay between the germline ends. The germline CDR1 and CDR2 sequences are MNHEY and SMNVEV (reference sequence). CDR3 region: CATLDRIYGYTF. The DNA for the CDR3 is TGTGCCACCTTAGACAGGATCTATGGCTACACCTTC.